The source of this T cell receptor beta chain is a study of shared clonotypes between healthy human individuals. Cells designated naive CD8 were CD45RO-negative and were positively selected for CCR7, with terminally differentiated effector memory CD45RA+ cells excluded. Everyone who donated was a Caucasian adult who lived in Nashville, Tennessee. In germline, CDR1 is MNHEY, CDR2 SVGAGI. The V and J ends lost 0 bases and 4 bases, in that order; junction bases with no gene match: 6. The CDR3 runs 16 residues. For each subset, genomic DNA was distributed in equal portions over several immunoSEQ plates. The method was immunoSEQ multiplex PCR; TCRdb's version includes in-frame clones alone and lacks a portion of them. This repertoire shows more than 2 million clones, about 94% found once; its top ten account for about 1.1%.

The gene calls are TRBV6-5 and TRBJ2-3; 8 bases align to TRBD2. The TCR was taken from a man younger than 35 in good health. The sequenced sample was naive CD8+ T cells sorted from blood. In nucleotides, the CDR3 is TGTGCCAGCAGTTACTCGCCAGCGGGAGTAGCAGATACGCAGTATTTT. This sequence encodes CASSYSPAGVADTQYF.